What follows are 22 T cell receptor beta chains derived from one specimen sequenced in a study of graft-versus-host responses after intestinal transplantation. Measured with immunoSEQ multiplex PCR; TCRdb has only the in-frame clones, and not every one. The table has more than 95,000 clones, 90% seen once. Their antigen targets remain unknown. Sequences were derived from unstimulated CD4+ T cells sorted from spleen or lymph node cells, sampled before intestinal transplant. The source of these receptors is a human donor who received an intestinal transplant.

CDR3 nucleotides: TGTGCCAGCAGCCACGGAGGGCAGCCCCAGCATTTT. Encoded protein: CASSHGGQPQHF. V is TRBV11-2 and J is TRBJ1-5; D ambiguous. CDR3 length: 12 residues. From germline, CDR1 is SGHAT and CDR2 FQNNGV. Trimming shortened V by 5 bases and J by 7 bases, and 9 bases separated the two germline ends.

The chain combines TRBV30 with TRBJ2-1; D remains unclear. Germline CDR1 reads GTSNPN; CDR2 reads SVGIG (reference sequence). V shed 7 bases and J shed 0 bases, with 10 bases lying between them. The CDR3 contains 13 residues. CDR3 sequence: CAYRLGSYNEQFF. The CDR3 nucleotides read TGTGCCTACCGACTGGGCTCCTACAATGAGCAGTTCTTC.

The J gene is TRBJ2-7, the V gene TRBV27; 8 positions agree with TRBD1. J was trimmed by 4 bases and V by 6 bases; bases with no gene match: 8. CDR1 and CDR2 from the germline V gene are MNHEY and SMNVEV (reference sequence). This CDR3 is built from 14 residues. CDR3 sequence: CASRNRDRIYEQYF. The CDR3 coding sequence is TGTGCCAGCAGGAACCGGGACAGGATTTACGAGCAGTACTTC.

The rearrangement joins TRBV28 to TRBJ1-2; 11 bases map to TRBD1. This CDR3 has 14 residues. Trimming cost V 3 bases and J 8 bases; bases outside gene matches: 5. CDR1 is MDHEN and CDR2 is SYDVKM in the germline V gene. This CDR3 is CASSLVGTGGGYTF. The CDR3 nucleotides read TGTGCCAGCAGTTTGGTCGGGACAGGGGGGGGCTACACCTTC.

The chain recombines TRBV25-1 with TRBJ1-2; no clear D gene. The CDR3 spans 14 residues. CDR1 and CDR2 from the germline V gene are MGHDK and SYGVNS. V was clipped by 0 bases and J by 8 bases, with 13 bases between them. CDR3 DNA sequence: TGTGCCAGCAGTGAATATGGCTCATCACAGGGCTACACCTTC. Translation: CASSEYGSSQGYTF.

This clone has only a few counts. The genes are TRBV5-1 and TRBJ2-3; the D gene is possibly TRBD2 (6 bases). CDR3 size: 16 residues. The germline V gene has CDR1 SGHRS and CDR2 YFSETQ. Trimming shortened V by 5 bases and J by 0 bases, and 16 bases separated the two germline ends. The CDR3 nucleotides read TGCGCCAGCAGAGGCTCTGCGGGGACTAGCACAGATACGCAGTATTTT. This sequence encodes CASRGSAGTSTDTQYF.

This clone showed up just once. V gene TRBV7-9 combines with J gene TRBJ2-5, with D unclear. The V gene lost 10 bases and the J gene lost 5 bases, with 11 bases spanning the gap. CDR1 is SEHNR, CDR2 FQNEAQ, per germline (reference sequence). CDR3 length equals 11 residues. The CDR3 protein is CATSRRETQYF. The CDR3 DNA sequence: TGTGCCACCTCTCGGCGGGAGACCCAGTACTTC.

The rearrangement uses TRBV2 and TRBJ2-1; D may be TRBD2 (6 bases). CDR3 size: 14 residues. Trimming left V 6 bases short and J 1 base short, with 10 bases between. CDR1 and CDR2 (germline): SNHLY, FYNNEI. CDR3 loop: CASRGDLSYNEQFF. The CDR3 coding sequence is TGTGCCAGCAGAGGGGACTTATCCTACAATGAGCAGTTCTTC.

The V gene is TRBV5-1, the J gene TRBJ2-5; perhaps TRBD1 as D (5 bases). Trimming removed 0 bases from V and 2 bases from J, with 5 bases in between. Germline lookup yields CDR1 SGHRS and CDR2 YFSETQ. CDR3 length: 13 residues. Written as DNA, the CDR3 is TGCGCCAGCAGCTTGGGACAGCAAGAGACCCAGTACTTC. Protein: CASSLGQQETQYF.

This chain connects TRBV6-5 to TRBJ1-2; TRBD1 agrees at 8 bases. Germline V lookup: CDR1 MNHEY, CDR2 SVGAGI. The CDR3 loop spans 15 amino acids. V lost 6 bases and J lost 1; bases outside the gene matches: 7. CDR3 region: CASRKQGELNYGYTF. CDR3 in DNA: TGTGCCAGCAGGAAACAGGGGGAACTTAACTATGGCTACACCTTC.

The rearrangement joins TRBV18 to TRBJ2-5, with a weak D call TRBD1 (5 bases). V was shortened by 0 bases and J by 4 bases, with 15 bases between the two germline ends. This CDR3 is 16 amino acids long. The germline V gene has CDR1 KGHSH and CDR2 LQKENI. DNA of the CDR3: TGTGCCAGCTCACCACCGCAGGGATGGACGGCAGAGACCCAGTACTTC. Amino acid sequence: CASSPPQGWTAETQYF.

The gene calls are TRBV5-1 and TRBJ2-3, with D possibly being TRBD1 (6 bases). The V gene's germline CDR1 is SGHRS and CDR2 YFSETQ. The CDR3 length is 12 residues. V was cut by 4 bases and J by 8 bases, with 11 bases left in between. DNA of the CDR3: TGCGCCAGCAGCAGACAGGTTGGTACGCAGTATTTT. This encodes CASSRQVGTQYF. Supplemented by reference TRBV5-1 and TRBJ2-3, the full variable domain reads KAGVTQTPRYLIKTRGQQVTLSCSPISGHRSVSWYQQTPGQGLQFLFEYFSETQRNKGNFPGRFSGRQFSNSRSEMNVSTLELGDSALYLCASSRQVGTQYFGPGTRLTVL.

This chain uses TRBV19 with TRBJ2-5; TRBD2 matches at 10 bases. The germline CDR1 and CDR2 sequences are LNHDA and SQIVND (reference sequence). The CDR3 consists of 17 residues. V was clipped by 3 bases and J by 2 bases; unmatched bases: 9. Written as DNA, the CDR3 is TGTGCCAGTAGTATTACCCAGCGGGGGGGCAATCAAGAGACCCAGTACTTC. Encoded protein: CASSITQRGGNQETQYF. The full variable domain, completed using reference TRBV19 and TRBJ2-5, is DGGITQSPKYLFRKEGQNVTLSCEQNLNHDAMYWYRQDPGQGLRLIYYSQIVNDFQKGDIAEGYSVSREKKESFPLTVTSAQKNPTAFYLCASSITQRGGNQETQYFGPGTRLLVL.

The V gene is TRBV19, the J gene TRBJ2-2, with 7 bases lining up with TRBD2. Germline values: CDR1 LNHDA, CDR2 SQIVND (reference sequence). V was pared by 5 bases and J by 5 bases, with 8 bases of the junction left unmatched. The CDR3 loop spans 15 amino acids. Here the CDR3 reads CASSSPGGRTGELFF. The CDR3, as DNA: TGTGCCAGTAGTTCGCCGGGGGGTCGGACCGGGGAGCTGTTTTTT.

This rearrangement joins TRBV29-1 to TRBJ2-6; D may be TRBD2 (6 bases). Trimming took 4 bases from V and 2 from J, leaving 15 bases between them. This CDR3 is 16 amino acids long. CDR1 and CDR2 from the germline V gene are SQVTM and ANQGSEA. The CDR3 bases are TGCAGCGTTGCCCAACACCCGGGGGCTGGGGCCAACGTCCTGACTTTC. Translating it yields CSVAQHPGAGANVLTF.

This chain joins TRBV19 and TRBJ2-7; D possibly corresponds to TRBD1 (6 bases). Germline V lookup: CDR1 LNHDA, CDR2 SQIVND (reference sequence). The CDR3 covers 14 residues. The V and J ends lost 6 bases and 4 bases respectively, with 16 bases between them. CDR3 coding DNA: TGTGCCAGTAGCCTAACGGGACACCGTTACGAGCAGTACTTC. Amino acids: CASSLTGHRYEQYF. Full variable domain (outside the CDR3, taken from reference TRBV19 and TRBJ2-7): DGGITQSPKYLFRKEGQNVTLSCEQNLNHDAMYWYRQDPGQGLRLIYYSQIVNDFQKGDIAEGYSVSREKKESFPLTVTSAQKNPTAFYLCASSLTGHRYEQYFGPGTRLTVT.

This chain connects TRBV11-2 to TRBJ2-2; 8 positions match TRBD2. The CDR3 is 16 amino acids. V dropped 5 bases and J dropped 0; count of bases not matched to a gene: 5. The germline CDR1 and CDR2 sequences are SGHAT and FQNNGV. DNA of the CDR3: TGTGCCAGCAGCCAGCGGGAGCGGACGAACACCGGGGAGCTGTTTTTT. Translated, it gives CASSQRERTNTGELFF.

This clone was seen only once. The V gene is TRBV9, the J gene TRBJ2-7; 9 bases match TRBD2. The CDR3 runs 15 residues. Germline CDR1 reads SGDLS; CDR2 reads YYNGEE. J gave up 2 bases and V 0 bases, and 3 bases lay outside the gene matches. CDR3 coding DNA: TGTGCCAGCAGCGTAGGTTTAGCGGGAGCCTACGAGCAGTACTTC. This codes for CASSVGLAGAYEQYF.

The genes are TRBV27 and TRBJ2-7; 10 positions agree with TRBD2. Trimming took 0 bases from V and 3 from J; bases not matched to a gene: 14. Germline assignment: CDR1 MNHEY and CDR2 SMNVEV (reference sequence). The CDR3 is 19 amino acids. The CDR3 nucleotides read TGTGCCAGCAGTTTATCGGGCGCTAGCGGGAGACCGGGGAACTACGAGCAGTACTTC. It specifies CASSLSGASGRPGNYEQYF.

The chain carries TRBV4-2 and TRBJ2-7; 9 positions match TRBD1. The germline V gene has CDR1 LGHNA and CDR2 YNFKEQ. The ends lost 4 bases at V and 1 base at J; junction bases unmatched: 14. The CDR3 consists of 18 residues. CDR3 nucleotide sequence: TGTGCCAGCAGCCTTAGAGGGAAGCGGACAGGGGTATCCTACGAGCAGTACTTC. Its protein is CASSLRGKRTGVSYEQYF.

V is TRBV7-9 and J is TRBJ1-1; 9 bases fit TRBD1. Germline V gene sequence: CDR1 SEHNR, CDR2 FQNEAQ (reference sequence). V shed 1 base and J 5 bases; nucleotides not matched to a gene: 2. The CDR3 has 14 amino acids. The CDR3, as DNA: TGTGCCAGCAGCTTAGGAGGGACAGGGACTGAAGCTTTCTTT. Its translation is CASSLGGTGTEAFF. Variable domain in full (rest from reference TRBV7-9 and TRBJ1-1): DTGVSQNPRHKITKRGQNVTFRCDPISEHNRLYWYRQTLGQGPEFLTYFQNEAQLEKSRLLSDRFSAERPKGSFSTLEIQRTEQGDSAMYLCASSLGGTGTEAFFGQGTRLTVV.

A single count supports this clone. The chain joins TRBV7-2 to TRBJ2-3; TRBD2 aligns across 13 bases. Germline V gene lookup returns CDR1 SGHTA and CDR2 FQGNSA. The V and J ends lost 1 base and 0 bases, in that order; junction bases with no gene match: 1. This CDR3 comprises 17 residues. CDR3 sequence: CASSLGLAGGSTDTQYF. The CDR3 bases are TGTGCCAGCAGCTTAGGACTAGCGGGGGGTAGCACAGATACGCAGTATTTT.